These T cell receptor beta chains were read from a single sample in a study of PD-1 blockade in classical Hodgkin lymphoma. Profiled with immunoSEQ multiplex PCR; TCRdb holds only in-frame clones, not every one. The sample gives 64,000 or so clones, around nine tenths of which show up once; 8% is in the top ten. Sequencing was performed on peripheral blood mononuclear cells (PBMCs), taken before the fourth cycle of nivolumab. The source is a human donor with classical Hodgkin lymphoma. CDR3s include the opening cysteine and the closing phenylalanine or tryptophan. Each record gives: J gene, V gene, D gene, clone size, CDR3 DNA, CDR3 protein. D genes are given only for firm matches. The size field is filled for only some rows; it gives once, few, many or a size class.

TRBJ1-2 TRBV10-3 - - TGTGCCATCAGTGAGTTACAACAGGGCCCCGCGGGAGGCTACACCTTC CAISELQQGPAGGYTF
TRBJ2-2 TRBV13 TRBD2 - TGTGCCAGCAGCTCCCCCCCTAGCGGGGGAAACACCGGGGAGCTGTTTTTT CASSSPPSGGNTGELFF
TRBJ2-5 TRBV4-1 - - TGCGCCAGCAGCCAAGAGGGGCGGGGCCAAGAGACCCAGTACTTC CASSQEGRGQETQYF
TRBJ1-2 TRBV5-6 - - TGTGCCAGCAGCCCCCAGGACCGGACGACCGGCTACACCTTC CASSPQDRTTGYTF
TRBJ1-2 TRBV7-3 - once TGTGCCAGCAGCCCGGGGCTAGGGGATGGCTACACCTTC CASSPGLGDGYTF
TRBJ2-3 TRBV7-3 - - TGTGCCAGCAGCTTAATGGGGGATACGCAGTATTTT CASSLMGDTQYF
TRBJ2-5 TRBV4-1 TRBD2 - TGCGCCAGCAGCCAAGATGTGATAGCGGGGGGTGGTGGGGAGACCCAGTACTTC CASSQDVIAGGGGETQYF
TRBJ2-7 TRBV7-6 TRBD1 - TGTGCCAGCAGCTCGGGACAGGTGGGCGGGTACGAGCAGTACTTC CASSSGQVGGYEQYF
TRBJ1-1 TRBV11-2 - - TGTGCCAGCAGCTTTTATCCGTTCACGGGGGGGAACACTGAAGCTTTCTTT CASSFYPFTGGNTEAFF
TRBJ2-7 TRBV18 - - TGTGCCAGCTCACCCCGGAGCTCCTACGAGCAGTACTTC CASSPRSSYEQYF
TRBJ2-5 TRBV11-2 - once TGTGCCAGCAGCTTTCCCGGGGCGTGGGAGACCCAGTACTTC CASSFPGAWETQYF
TRBJ1-1 TRBV29-1 - - TGCAGCGTAAATACACCATTGAACACTGAAGCTTTCTTT CSVNTPLNTEAFF
TRBJ2-2 TRBV9 - - TGTGCCAGCAGCGTTGGTGACACCGGGGAGCTGTTTTTT CASSVGDTGELFF
TRBJ2-2 TRBV19 - - TGTGCCAGTAGGCTAGGGGCCGGGGAGCTGTTTTTT CASRLGAGELFF
TRBJ2-7 TRBV5-1 - - TGCGCCAGCAGCGCGGGGCACTCCTACGAGCAGTACTTC CASSAGHSYEQYF
TRBJ2-3 TRBV19 TRBD2 - TGTGCCAGTAGTGTCCGACTAGCGGGAGGACCCACAGATACGCAGTATTTT CASSVRLAGGPTDTQYF
TRBJ1-5 TRBV18 TRBD1 - TGTGCCAGCTCACCGACGACAGGGGCCAATCAGCCCCAGCATTTT CASSPTTGANQPQHF
TRBJ2-3 TRBV27 - - TGTGCCAGCAGTTTACTCGCGGACACAGATACGCAGTATTTT CASSLLADTDTQYF
TRBJ2-7 TRBV5-1 TRBD2 - TGCGCCAGCACCCTGGGACTAGCGGGAGAAGTGACCTACGAGCAGTACTTC CASTLGLAGEVTYEQYF
TRBJ2-7 TRBV5-4 - - TGTGCCAGCAGCTTGGGGGGACGCTCCTACGAGCAGTACTTC CASSLGGRSYEQYF
TRBJ1-4 TRBV9 - - TGTGCCAGCAGCATACCCGATGGGGAACTGTTTTTT CASSIPDGELFF
TRBJ2-7 TRBV4-2 TRBD2 - TGTGCCAGCAGCCAAGTTAAGGAGGTCCTAGCGGGATCGGTGAAGCAGTACTTC CASSQVKEVLAGSVKQYF
TRBJ2-4 TRBV5-4 - - TGTGCCAGCAGCTCTCGACAGCCCGGGGAAAACATTCAGTACTTC CASSSRQPGENIQYF
TRBJ2-3 TRBV6-1 - - TGTGCCAGCAGTTTAGCGGACTTTAGCACAGATACGCAGTATTTT CASSLADFSTDTQYF
TRBJ2-7 TRBV5-1 TRBD2 - TGCGCCAGCAGCGAGGGACTAGCGGGAGCCTACGAGCAGTACTTC CASSEGLAGAYEQYF
TRBJ2-1 TRBV27 - - TGTGCCAGCAGTTTAGGGACGTCCTACAATGAGCAGTTCTTC CASSLGTSYNEQFF
TRBJ2-7 TRBV5-6 - once TGTGCCAGCAGCCAGCTCGACGGACTCTCCTACGAGCAGTACTTC CASSQLDGLSYEQYF
TRBJ2-7 TRBV11-2 TRBD1 - TGTGCCAGCAGCTTAAACCGGGACAGCCTCTACGAGCAGTACTTC CASSLNRDSLYEQYF
TRBJ1-5 TRBV7-9 - - TGTGCCAGCAGCTTAGAATGTCAGCCCCAGCATTTT CASSLECQPQHF
TRBJ2-3 TRBV5-1 - - TGCGCCAGCAGCACCGGGACTAGCACAGATACGCAGTATTTT CASSTGTSTDTQYF
TRBJ1-5 TRBV28 - - TGTGCCAGCAGTTTATCTAAAGGGGGTCAGCCCCAGCATTTT CASSLSKGGQPQHF
TRBJ1-1 TRBV7-2 - - TGTGCCAGCAGCCCCCCCATTCTGTTGAACACTGAAGCTTTCTTT CASSPPILLNTEAFF
TRBJ2-5 TRBV29-1 - - TGCAGCGTTGTAGGGAGGGGGTCCCAAGAGACCCAGTACTTC CSVVGRGSQETQYF
TRBJ2-1 TRBV18 TRBD2 - TGTGCCAGCTCACCCCTAGCGGCCTCCTACAATGAGCAGTTCTTC CASSPLAASYNEQFF
TRBJ1-4 TRBV4-1 - - TGCGCCAGCAGCCAAGTCGCGGGGGAGAGGGGAAAACTGTTTTTT CASSQVAGERGKLFF
TRBJ2-7 TRBV11-1 TRBD1 once TGTGCCAGCAGCCAAAAGAGACAGGGCCAATCCTCCTACGAGCAGTACTTC CASSQKRQGQSSYEQYF
TRBJ1-4 TRBV28 TRBD1 - TGTGCCAGCAGTTTGGCAGGGGGCACTAATGAAAAACTGTTTTTT CASSLAGGTNEKLFF
TRBJ2-3 TRBV13 - - TGTGCCAGCAGCTTAGGGGAGGGAGCCAGCACAGATACGCAGTATTTT CASSLGEGASTDTQYF
TRBJ2-2 TRBV6-6 TRBD1 - TGTGCCAGCAGTAAGGACAGGAGTGGCACCGGGGAGCTGTTTTTT CASSKDRSGTGELFF
TRBJ2-1 TRBV19 - - TGTGCCAGTAGTACAGGACCAGAGCAGTTCTTC CASSTGPEQFF
TRBJ1-2 TRBV28 - - TGTGCCAGCAGTTTGCAGGTTCCGTATGGCTACACCTTC CASSLQVPYGYTF
TRBJ1-3 TRBV14 - - TGTGCCAGCAGCACGCTAGGGGAATACTCTGGAAACACCATATATTTT CASSTLGEYSGNTIYF
TRBJ1-5 TRBV19 - - TGTGCCAGTAGTATAGCTTCCCATCAGCCCCAGCATTTT CASSIASHQPQHF
TRBJ2-3 TRBV7-6 TRBD2 - TGTGCCAGCAGCTTAGGCGGCGGGGGGCATTGGACAGATACGCAGTATTTT CASSLGGGGHWTDTQYF
TRBJ2-3 TRBV2 - medium-sized TGTGCCAGCAGGTGGGCCAGGGAAGATACGCAGTATTTT CASRWAREDTQYF
TRBJ2-7 TRBV13 - - TGTGCCAGCAGCTTAGGATCGAAGAGCCGCGAGCAGTACTTC CASSLGSKSREQYF
TRBJ2-1 TRBV11-3 - - TGTGCCAGCAGCTTCAGGGCGTATTTTTACAATGAGCAGTTCTTC CASSFRAYFYNEQFF
TRBJ2-5 TRBV10-2 - - TGCGCCAGCAGTGACTTAAGAACATATGGGTTCGGGGAGACCCAGTACTTC CASSDLRTYGFGETQYF
TRBJ1-5 TRBV29-1 TRBD1 - TGCAGCGTGGCCGGGACAGGGAGTCAGCCCCAGCATTTT CSVAGTGSQPQHF
TRBJ1-5 TRBV19 - - TGTGCCAGTAGTATATGGGGGGGACATCAGCCCCAGCATTTT CASSIWGGHQPQHF
TRBJ1-6 TRBV4-2 TRBD1 - TGTGCCAGCAGCCCGGGACAGGGTACTTCACCCCTCCACTTT CASSPGQGTSPLHF